This T cell receptor (beta chain) was sequenced for a study of glioma-infiltrating T cells. In this sample, this clonotype turned up many times. Its antigen is unidentified. With V trimmed by 6 bases and J by 8 bases, 14 bases remained unmatched. Germline CDR1 SQVTM, CDR2 ANQGSEA. The CDR3 covers 15 residues. The iRepertoire nested amplicon-rescue multiplex PCR amplified TCR alpha and beta CDR3s from RNA. One-step reverse transcription and amplification started from approximately 100-400 ng of tissue mRNA or PBMC total RNA. From the multiplex PCR reads, TCRdb called clonotypes with MiXCR, one entry per CDR3 protein. The data contain approximately 110,000 distinct CDR3 sequences, roughly 25% of them singletons. Overall study results and limits: Non-neoplastic patients had below-expected tissue-blood divergence, while all gliomas exceeded expectation. CDR3 overlap between tissue and blood was very small.

The specimen was glioma tissue, nonneoplastic brain tissue, or PBMCs (not recorded which). This clonotype was obtained from a human donor with low-grade glioma or glioblastoma, undergoing nonglioma brain surgery, or in good health (not recorded which). The rearrangement links TRBV29-1 to TRBJ2-1, with 9 bases identical to TRBD2. The CDR3 loop is CSVDLTSGPRDEQFF. CDR3 nucleotide sequence: TGCAGCGTCGACCTCACTAGCGGGCCTAGGGATGAGCAGTTCTTC.